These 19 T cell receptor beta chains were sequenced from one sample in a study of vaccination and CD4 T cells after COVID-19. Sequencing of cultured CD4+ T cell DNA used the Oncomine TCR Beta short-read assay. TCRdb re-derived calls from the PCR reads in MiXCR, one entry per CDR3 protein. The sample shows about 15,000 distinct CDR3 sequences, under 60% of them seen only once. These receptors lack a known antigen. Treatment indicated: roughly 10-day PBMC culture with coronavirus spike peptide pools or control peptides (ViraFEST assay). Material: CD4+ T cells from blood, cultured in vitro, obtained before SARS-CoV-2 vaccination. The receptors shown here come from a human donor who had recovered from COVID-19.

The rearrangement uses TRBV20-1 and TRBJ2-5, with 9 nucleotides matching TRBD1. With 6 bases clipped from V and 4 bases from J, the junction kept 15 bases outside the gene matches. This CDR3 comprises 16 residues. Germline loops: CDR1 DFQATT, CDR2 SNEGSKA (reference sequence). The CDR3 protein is CSATQGAGSGGETQYF. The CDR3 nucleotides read TGCAGTGCCACACAGGGGGCCGGGTCAGGGGGAGAGACCCAGTACTTC.

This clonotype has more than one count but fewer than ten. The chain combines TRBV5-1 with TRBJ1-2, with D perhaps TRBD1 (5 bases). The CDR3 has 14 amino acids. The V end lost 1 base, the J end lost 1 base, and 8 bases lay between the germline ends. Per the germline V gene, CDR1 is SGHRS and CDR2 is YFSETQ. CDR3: CASSLSGGNYGYTF. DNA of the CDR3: TGCGCCAGCAGCTTGTCGGGGGGTAACTATGGCTACACCTTC.

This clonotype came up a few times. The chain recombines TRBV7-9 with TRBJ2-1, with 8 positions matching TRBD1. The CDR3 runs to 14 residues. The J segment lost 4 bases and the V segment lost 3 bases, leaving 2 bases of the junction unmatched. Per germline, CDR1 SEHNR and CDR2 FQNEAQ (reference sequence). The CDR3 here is CASSLGQVYNEQFF. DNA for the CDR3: TGTGCCAGCAGCTTGGGACAGGTTTACAATGAGCAGTTCTTC.

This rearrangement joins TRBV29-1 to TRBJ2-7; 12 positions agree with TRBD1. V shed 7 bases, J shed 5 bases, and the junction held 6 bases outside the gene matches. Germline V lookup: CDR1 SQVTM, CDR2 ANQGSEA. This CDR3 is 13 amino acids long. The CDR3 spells CSAWDRGPHEQYF. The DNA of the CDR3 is TGCAGCGCCTGGGACAGGGGGCCCCACGAGCAGTACTTC.

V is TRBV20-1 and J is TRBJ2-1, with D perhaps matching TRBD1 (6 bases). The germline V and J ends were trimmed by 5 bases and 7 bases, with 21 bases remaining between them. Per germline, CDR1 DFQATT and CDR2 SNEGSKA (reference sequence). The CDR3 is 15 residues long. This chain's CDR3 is CSADWGGGRLNEQFF. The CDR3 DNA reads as TGCAGTGCTGACTGGGGTGGGGGCCGGTTGAATGAGCAGTTCTTC.

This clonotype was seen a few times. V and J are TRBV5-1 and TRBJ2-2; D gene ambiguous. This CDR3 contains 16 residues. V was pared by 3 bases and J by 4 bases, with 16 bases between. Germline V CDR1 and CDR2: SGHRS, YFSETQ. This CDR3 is CASSSVWESGTGELFF. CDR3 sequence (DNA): TGCGCCAGCAGCTCAGTTTGGGAATCAGGCACCGGGGAGCTGTTTTTT.

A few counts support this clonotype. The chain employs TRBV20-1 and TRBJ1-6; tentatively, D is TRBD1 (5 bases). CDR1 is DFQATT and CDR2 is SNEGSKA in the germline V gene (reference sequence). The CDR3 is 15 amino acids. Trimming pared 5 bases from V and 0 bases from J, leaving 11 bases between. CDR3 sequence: CSAGGGSSYNSPLHF. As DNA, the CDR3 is TGCAGTGCTGGGGGTGGGAGCTCCTATAATTCACCCCTCCACTTT.

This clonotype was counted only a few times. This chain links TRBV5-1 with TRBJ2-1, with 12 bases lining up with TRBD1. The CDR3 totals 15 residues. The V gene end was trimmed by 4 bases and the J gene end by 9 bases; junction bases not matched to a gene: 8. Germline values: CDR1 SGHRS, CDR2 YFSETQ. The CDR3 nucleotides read TGCGCCAGCAGCGATACTGGGACAGGGGGCGGTGAGCAGTTCTTC. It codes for CASSDTGTGGGEQFF.

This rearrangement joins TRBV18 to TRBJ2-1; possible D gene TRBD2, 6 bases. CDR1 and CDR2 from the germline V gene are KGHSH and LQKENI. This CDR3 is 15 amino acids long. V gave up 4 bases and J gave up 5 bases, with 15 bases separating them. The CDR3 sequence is CASSQLATTDNEQFF. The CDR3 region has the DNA TGTGCCAGCTCACAGCTAGCGACGACTGACAATGAGCAGTTCTTC.

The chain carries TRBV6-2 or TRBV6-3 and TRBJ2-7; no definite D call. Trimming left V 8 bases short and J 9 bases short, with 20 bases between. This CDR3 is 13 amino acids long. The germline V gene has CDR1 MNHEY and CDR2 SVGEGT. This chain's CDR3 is CASGKIEISPQYF. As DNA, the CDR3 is TGTGCCAGCGGAAAGATAGAAATTAGTCCGCAGTACTTC.

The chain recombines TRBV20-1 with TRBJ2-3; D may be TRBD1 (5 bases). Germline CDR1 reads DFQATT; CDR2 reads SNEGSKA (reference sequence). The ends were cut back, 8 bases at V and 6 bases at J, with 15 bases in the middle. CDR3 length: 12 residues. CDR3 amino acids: CSSLRGWDTQYF. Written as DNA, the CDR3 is TGCAGTTCCTTAAGGGGTTGGGATACGCAGTATTTT.

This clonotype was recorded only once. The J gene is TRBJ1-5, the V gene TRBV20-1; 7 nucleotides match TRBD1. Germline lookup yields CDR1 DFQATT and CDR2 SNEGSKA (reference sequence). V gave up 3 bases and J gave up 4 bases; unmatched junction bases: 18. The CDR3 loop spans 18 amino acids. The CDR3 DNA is TGCAGTGCTAGTTCCCTTGTAAGCGGACAGGCGATTAATCAGCCCCAGCATTTT. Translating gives CSASSLVSGQAINQPQHF.

CDR3 residues: CASTISGTSAYEQFF. CDR3 bases: TGCGCCAGCACTATCTCCGGGACTAGCGCTTATGAGCAGTTCTTC. The J gene is TRBJ2-1, the V gene TRBV10-2; TRBD2 aligns across 10 bases. Trimming cost V 7 bases and J 8 bases; bases outside gene matches: 11. The CDR3 is 15 residues long. CDR1 WSHSY and CDR2 SAAADI come from the germline V gene.

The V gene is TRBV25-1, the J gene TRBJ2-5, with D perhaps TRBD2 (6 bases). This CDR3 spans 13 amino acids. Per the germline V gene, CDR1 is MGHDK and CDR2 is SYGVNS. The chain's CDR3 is CATAAEGRETQYF. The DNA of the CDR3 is TGTGCGACAGCCGCGGAGGGGCGGGAGACCCAGTACTTC.

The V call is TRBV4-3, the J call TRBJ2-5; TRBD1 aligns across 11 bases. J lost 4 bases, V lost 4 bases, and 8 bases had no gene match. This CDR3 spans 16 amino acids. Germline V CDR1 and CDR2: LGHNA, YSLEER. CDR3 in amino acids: CASSPGRDRGGETQYF. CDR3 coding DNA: TGCGCCAGCAGCCCGGGCCGGGACAGGGGGGGAGAGACCCAGTACTTC.

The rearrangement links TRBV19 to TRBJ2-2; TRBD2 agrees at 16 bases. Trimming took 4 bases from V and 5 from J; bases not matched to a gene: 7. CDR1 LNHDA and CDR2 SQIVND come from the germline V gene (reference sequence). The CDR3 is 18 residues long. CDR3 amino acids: CASSTLGLAGGRTGELFF. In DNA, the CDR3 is TGTGCCAGTAGTACCCTGGGACTAGCGGGAGGGCGGACCGGGGAGCTGTTTTTT. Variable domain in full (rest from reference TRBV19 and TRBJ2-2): DGGITQSPKYLFRKEGQNVTLSCEQNLNHDAMYWYRQDPGQGLRLIYYSQIVNDFQKGDIAEGYSVSREKKESFPLTVTSAQKNPTAFYLCASSTLGLAGGRTGELFFGEGSRLTVL.

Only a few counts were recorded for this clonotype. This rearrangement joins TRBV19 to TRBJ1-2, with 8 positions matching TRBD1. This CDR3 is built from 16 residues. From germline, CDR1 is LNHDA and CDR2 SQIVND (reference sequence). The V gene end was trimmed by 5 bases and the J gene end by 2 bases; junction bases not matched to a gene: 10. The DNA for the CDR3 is TGTGCCAGTAGTCCCCTCGGACAGGGATCGAACTATGGCTACACCTTC. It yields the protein CASSPLGQGSNYGYTF.

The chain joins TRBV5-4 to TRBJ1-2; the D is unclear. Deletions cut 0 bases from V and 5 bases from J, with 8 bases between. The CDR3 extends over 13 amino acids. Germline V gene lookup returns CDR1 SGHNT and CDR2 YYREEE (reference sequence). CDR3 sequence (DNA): TGTGCCAGCAGCTTGGGAGAATTTTATGGCTACACCTTC. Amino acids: CASSLGEFYGYTF.

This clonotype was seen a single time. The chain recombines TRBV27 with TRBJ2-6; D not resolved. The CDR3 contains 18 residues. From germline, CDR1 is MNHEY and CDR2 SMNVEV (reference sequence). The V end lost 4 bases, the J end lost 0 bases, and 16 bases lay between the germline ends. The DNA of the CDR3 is TGTGCCAGCAGTTCCCCCCGCAGGCCCGGCTCTGGGGCCAACGTCCTGACTTTC. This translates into CASSSPRRPGSGANVLTF.